The 30 T cell receptor beta chains listed next were all sequenced from one sample in a study of CXCR3-negative and CXCR3-positive naive CD8 T cells. Study results and limitations: When CXCR3-positive naive cells were set against CXCR3-negative naive cells, the former had more hydrophobic TRB CDR3s.

cDNA libraries for TRB were generated by 5' RACE incorporating UMI labels. TCRdb reworked the 5' RACE reads into one entry per CDR3 protein, no DNA. This repertoire includes under 150,000 distinct CDR3 sequences. For these TCRs, the target antigens are not known. Sequencing input: naive CXCR3+ CD8+ T cells from blood. The subset: CD45RO-CCR7+CD27+CD95- naive CD8+ T cells expressing CXCR3 (TNR3+). Receptors were obtained from a human donor in good health. Some clones in this sample may be carry-over from other donors' samples.

The rearrangement joins TRBV19 to TRBJ2-7; TCRdb lists TRBD1, though no DNA is available to test this call. Germline CDR1 and CDR2: LNHDA and SQIVND (reference sequence). The CDR3 has 13 residues. The CDR3 loop is CASGDLNSYEQYF. Full variable domain (missing parts from reference TRBV19 and TRBJ2-7): DGGITQSPKYLFRKEGQNVTLSCEQNLNHDAMYWYRQDPGQGLRLIYYSQIVNDFQKGDIAEGYSVSREKKESFPLTVTSAQKNPTAFYLCASGDLNSYEQYFGPGTRLTVT.

The chain has TRBV29-1 and TRBJ2-7. Germline V gives CDR1 SQVTM, CDR2 ANQGSEA. This CDR3 contains 13 residues. The CDR3 here is CSVLDRGYYEQYF.

The V gene is TRBV7-2, the J gene TRBJ1-1; the D call from TCRdb, TRBD1, cannot be confirmed without DNA. This CDR3 spans 13 amino acids. Germline assignment: CDR1 SGHTA and CDR2 FQGNSA. CDR3 sequence reads: CASSSMGGLEAFF.

The gene calls are TRBV10-3 and TRBJ1-3. The germline V gene has CDR1 ENHRY and CDR2 SYGVKD. CDR3 length: 15 residues. CDR3 sequence: CAISESLISGNTIYF.

This chain links TRBV28 with TRBJ2-1; the TCRdb call, TRBD2, lacks DNA for checking. Germline V CDR1 and CDR2: MDHEN, SYDVKM. CDR3 length: 14 amino acids. The CDR3 sequence is CASSLASGSYEQFF.

The chain employs TRBV2 and TRBJ2-2; TCRdb's assignment of TRBD2 cannot be checked, as there is no DNA. Germline-derived CDR1 and CDR2 are SNHLY and FYNNEI. The CDR3 has 14 residues. CDR3 sequence reads: CASSDGLSNGELFF.

This chain uses TRBV28 with TRBJ1-1; TCRdb's assignment of TRBD1 cannot be checked, as there is no DNA. The CDR3 extends over 16 amino acids. Germline assignment: CDR1 MDHEN and CDR2 SYDVKM. This chain's CDR3 is CASSSWAAGGDAEAFF.

This chain joins TRBV11-2 and TRBJ1-1. The CDR3 extends over 12 amino acids. From germline, CDR1 is SGHAT and CDR2 FQNNGV. The CDR3 sequence is CASSSLAAEAFF.

This chain uses TRBV29-1 with TRBJ2-3; there is no DNA to check the TCRdb D call of TRBD2. CDR1 and CDR2 (germline): SQVTM, ANQGSEA. CDR3 size: 15 residues. CDR3: CSVEEARVEADTQYF.

The chain has TRBV29-1 and TRBJ2-7; the D gene TCRdb calls, TRBD1, cannot be checked with no DNA. CDR3 length equals 13 residues. CDR1 is SQVTM, CDR2 ANQGSEA, per germline. The CDR3 loop reads CSVRTVSSYEQYF.

The rearrangement joins TRBV7-9 to TRBJ1-1; the TCRdb call, TRBD1, lacks DNA for checking. Germline V gives CDR1 SEHNR, CDR2 FQNEAQ (reference sequence). This CDR3 has 15 amino acids. The chain's CDR3 is CASSLGGVGNTEAFF.

The chain has TRBV5-1 and TRBJ2-1. The CDR3 length is 14 residues. CDR1 is SGHRS and CDR2 is YFSETQ in the germline V gene. CDR3 amino acids: CASSLKGLDNEQFF.

The V call is TRBV6-2 or TRBV6-3, the J call TRBJ2-7; TCRdb designates TRBD2, a call that cannot be tested without DNA. The CDR3 extends over 13 amino acids. CDR1 and CDR2 (germline): MNHEY, SVGEGT. CDR3 protein: CASRVAGKDEQYF.

This chain links TRBV7-9 with TRBJ2-7; the D call of TRBD1 rests on TCRdb alone, since no DNA is present to check it. The CDR3 is 14 amino acids. The germline V gene has CDR1 SEHNR and CDR2 FQNEAQ (reference sequence). CDR3 residues: CASSSPGAPYEQYF. The full variable domain, rest sourced from reference TRBV7-9 and TRBJ2-7, is DTGVSQNPRHKITKRGQNVTFRCDPISEHNRLYWYRQTLGQGPEFLTYFQNEAQLEKSRLLSDRFSAERPKGSFSTLEIQRTEQGDSAMYLCASSSPGAPYEQYFGPGTRLTVT.

This sequence joins TRBV7-9 and TRBJ2-7; the TRBD2 assignment by TCRdb is unverifiable without DNA. The CDR3 is 14 amino acids. Germline V gives CDR1 SEHNR, CDR2 FQNEAQ (reference sequence). CDR3 residues: CASIRDWNSYEQYF.

The chain carries TRBV12-3 or TRBV12-4 and TRBJ2-1; TCRdb lists TRBD1, though no DNA is available to test this call. The CDR3 spans 15 residues. CDR3 region: CASSPGAGAPNEQFF.

This rearrangement joins TRBV29-1 to TRBJ1-1; TCRdb designates TRBD1, a call that cannot be tested without DNA. From germline, CDR1 is SQVTM and CDR2 ANQGSEA. CDR3 size: 14 residues. CDR3 protein: CSVLTADMNTEAFF.

The gene calls are TRBV7-2 and TRBJ2-7; TCRdb proposes TRBD1, but this gene call is untestable without DNA. CDR3 length: 16 residues. The germline V gene has CDR1 SGHTA and CDR2 FQGNSA. This chain's CDR3 is CASSLGGVGFEYEQYF.

The CDR3 loop is CAISESTAGLNTEAFF. The chain uses TRBV10-3 and TRBJ1-1. The CDR3 is 16 amino acids. Germline CDR1 and CDR2: ENHRY and SYGVKD.

The rearrangement uses TRBV7-9 and TRBJ1-2. Germline CDR1 and CDR2: SEHNR and FQNEAQ (reference sequence). The CDR3 runs to 12 residues. CDR3 region: CASGFEGSMCTF.

The chain has TRBV29-1 and TRBJ2-7; TCRdb's D call, TRBD1, is unchecked because there is no DNA. The CDR3 has 12 residues. Per the germline V gene, CDR1 is SQVTM and CDR2 is ANQGSEA. CDR3 protein: CSVIDRGYEQYF.

V usage is TRBV9 and J usage is TRBJ2-5; TCRdb names TRBD1, which stays unverified in the absence of DNA. The length of the CDR3 is 13 residues. Per the germline V gene, CDR1 is SGDLS and CDR2 is YYNGEE. The CDR3 region is CASSTGFKETQYF. Looking up the rest from reference TRBV9 and TRBJ2-5 gives the full variable domain: DSGVTQTPKHLITATGQRVTLRCSPRSGDLSVYWYQQSLDQGLQFLIQYYNGEERAKGNILERFSAQQFPDLHSELNLSSLELGDSALYFCASSTGFKETQYFGPGTRLLVL.

V and J are TRBV14 and TRBJ2-1. The CDR3 extends over 13 amino acids. Germline CDR1 and CDR2: SGHDN and FVKESK. The CDR3 here is CASSHQNTVEQFF.

The rearrangement uses TRBV6-6 and TRBJ1-6. Germline loops: CDR1 MNHNY, CDR2 SVGAGI (reference sequence). The CDR3 sequence is 16 residues long. CDR3 sequence: CASSYSYDSYNSPLHF.

The chain couples TRBV29-1 to TRBJ2-3; the D call of TRBD1 rests on TCRdb alone, since no DNA is present to check it. This CDR3 contains 14 residues. Germline assignment: CDR1 SQVTM and CDR2 ANQGSEA. The CDR3 is CSVYGGGVADTQYF.

The genes are TRBV25-1 and TRBJ1-2; TCRdb proposes TRBD1, but this gene call is untestable without DNA. Per the germline V gene, CDR1 is MGHDK and CDR2 is SYGVNS. The CDR3 runs to 15 residues. This CDR3 reads CASSDGTGEEDGYTF.

This chain uses TRBV29-1 with TRBJ2-5. The germline V gene has CDR1 SQVTM and CDR2 ANQGSEA. This CDR3 comprises 13 residues. CDR3 region: CSGRSRYQETQYF.

This chain links TRBV7-9 with TRBJ2-7; TCRdb's D call of TRBD1 is untestable without DNA. Germline V gene data show CDR1 as SEHNR and CDR2 as FQNEAQ (reference sequence). The length of the CDR3 is 14 residues. This chain's CDR3 is CASSLVGGYYEQYF. The full variable domain, in which reference TRBV7-9 and TRBJ2-7 provide the parts outside the CDR3, is DTGVSQNPRHKITKRGQNVTFRCDPISEHNRLYWYRQTLGQGPEFLTYFQNEAQLEKSRLLSDRFSAERPKGSFSTLEIQRTEQGDSAMYLCASSLVGGYYEQYFGPGTRLTVT.

J is TRBJ2-3 and V is TRBV5-1; there is no DNA to check the TCRdb D call of TRBD1. CDR3 length equals 15 residues. Germline loops: CDR1 SGHRS, CDR2 YFSETQ. The CDR3 protein is CASRPWTSGIDTQYF.

This sequence joins TRBV7-3 and TRBJ2-1; as DNA is missing, the TRBD1 call by TCRdb cannot be tested. From germline, CDR1 is SGHTA and CDR2 FQGTGA. The CDR3 is made up of 15 amino acids. Here the CDR3 reads CASSTGPGTYNEQFF.